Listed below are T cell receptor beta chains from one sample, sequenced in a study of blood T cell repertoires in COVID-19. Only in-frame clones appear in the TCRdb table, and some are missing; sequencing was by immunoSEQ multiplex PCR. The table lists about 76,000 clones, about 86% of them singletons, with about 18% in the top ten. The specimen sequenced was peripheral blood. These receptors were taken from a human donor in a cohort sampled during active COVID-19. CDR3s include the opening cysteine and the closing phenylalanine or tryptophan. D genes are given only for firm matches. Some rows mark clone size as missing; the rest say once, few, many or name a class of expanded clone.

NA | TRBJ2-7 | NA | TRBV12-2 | TGTGCAAGTCGCTTAGTGGCAGGGGGTTGTTGCGAGCAGTACTTC | CASRLVAGGCCEQYF
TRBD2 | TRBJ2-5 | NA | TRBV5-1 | TGCGCCAGCAGCTTGGCACTAGCGGGGAGCCAAGAGACCCAGTACTTC | CASSLALAGSQETQYF
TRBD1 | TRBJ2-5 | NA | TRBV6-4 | TGTGCCAGCAGCCCGCAACAGGGGGGAGAGACCCAGTACTTC | CASSPQQGGETQYF
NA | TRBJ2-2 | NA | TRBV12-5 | TGTGCTAGTGGTTCCCCGCAGGTATCGAACACCGGGGAGCTGTTTTTT | CASGSPQVSNTGELFF
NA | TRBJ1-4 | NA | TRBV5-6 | TGTGCCAGCAGCTTGGCATTGGCAGAAAAACTGTTTTTT | CASSLALAEKLFF
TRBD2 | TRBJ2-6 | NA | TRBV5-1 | TGCGCCAGCAGCCAGGGACTAGCGGGGGGCTCTGGGGCCAACGTCCTGACTTTC | CASSQGLAGGSGANVLTF
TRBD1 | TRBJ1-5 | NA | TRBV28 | TGTGCCAGCAAACTGGGACAGGTTAGCAATCAGCCCCAGCATTTT | CASKLGQVSNQPQHF
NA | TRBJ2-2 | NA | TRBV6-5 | TGTGCCAGCAACAGCGCAGGGGGGCGCACCGGGGAGCTGTTTTTT | CASNSAGGRTGELFF
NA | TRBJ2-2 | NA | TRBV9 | TGTGCCAGCAGCGTAGAGGCCTGGGCGGGCACCGGGGAGCTGTTTTTT | CASSVEAWAGTGELFF
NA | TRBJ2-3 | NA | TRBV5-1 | TGCGCCAGCAGCTGGAAGGGACTTACAGATACGCAGTATTTT | CASSWKGLTDTQYF
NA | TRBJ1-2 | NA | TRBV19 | TGTGCCAGTAGTCTCAATAGTTATGGCTACACCTTC | CASSLNSYGYTF
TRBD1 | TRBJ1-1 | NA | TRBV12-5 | TGTGCTAGTGGTTGGGGACAGGGTATGAGCGAAGCTTTCTTT | CASGWGQGMSEAFF
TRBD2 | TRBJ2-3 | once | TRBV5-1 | TGCGCCAGCAGCACAGGACTAGCGGGAGCTACAGATACGCAGTATTTT | CASSTGLAGATDTQYF
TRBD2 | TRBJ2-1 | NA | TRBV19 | TGTGCCAGTAGTTCTCGAGCGGGAGATGATGAGCAGTTCTTC | CASSSRAGDDEQFF
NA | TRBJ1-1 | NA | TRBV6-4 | TGTGCCAGCAGTGACTCCGACACTGAAGCTTTCTTT | CASSDSDTEAFF
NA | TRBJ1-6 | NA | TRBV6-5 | TGTGCCAGCAGGGACACAGCCACTTATTCACCCCTCCACTTT | CASRDTATYSPLHF
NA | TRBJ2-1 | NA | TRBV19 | TGTGCCAGTAGTAGACAGGACGCCACCTACAATGAGCAGTTCTTC | CASSRQDATYNEQFF
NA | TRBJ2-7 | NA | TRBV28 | TGTGCCAGCTGGACAGTTGACTCCTACGAGCAGTACTTC | CASWTVDSYEQYF
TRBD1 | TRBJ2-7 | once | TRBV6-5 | TGTGCCAGCAGTTACTCGACGGGACAGCGCTCCTACGAGCAGTACTTC | CASSYSTGQRSYEQYF
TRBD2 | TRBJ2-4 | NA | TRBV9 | TGTGCCAGCAGCCCGTGGACTAGCGGGACTAAAAACATTCAGTACTTC | CASSPWTSGTKNIQYF
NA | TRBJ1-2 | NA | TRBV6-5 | TGTGCCAGCAGTTACCGGGTTACGGGGAACTATGGCTACACCTTC | CASSYRVTGNYGYTF
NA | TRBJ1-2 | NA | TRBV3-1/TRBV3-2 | TGTGCCAGCAGCCAATTGGCAGCGCCGAACTATGGCTACACCTTC | CASSQLAAPNYGYTF
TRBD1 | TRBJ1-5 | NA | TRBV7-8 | TGTGCCAGCAGCCTCATGGGGCAGGGGGCTATCGGCAATCAGCCCCAGCATTTT | CASSLMGQGAIGNQPQHF
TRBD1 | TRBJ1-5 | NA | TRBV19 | TGTGCCAGTAGTAAGAGACAGGGCAACAATCAGCCCCAGCATTTT | CASSKRQGNNQPQHF
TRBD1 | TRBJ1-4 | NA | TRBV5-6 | TGTGCCAGCAGCTTGGCCGACAGGGGAGGAGAAAAACTGTTTTTT | CASSLADRGGEKLFF
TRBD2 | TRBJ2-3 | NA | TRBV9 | TGTGCCAGCAGCTTGCGGGAGTTCGGCACAGATACGCAGTATTTT | CASSLREFGTDTQYF
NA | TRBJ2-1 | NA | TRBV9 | TGTGCCAGCAGCGTAGATCCGGGGTCCACCGAGCAGTTCTTC | CASSVDPGSTEQFF
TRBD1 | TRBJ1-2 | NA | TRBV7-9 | TGTGCCAGCAGCTTAGAACAGGGGGCCGGCTACACCTTC | CASSLEQGAGYTF
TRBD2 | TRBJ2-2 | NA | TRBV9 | TGTGCCAGCAAAGGACTAGCGGGAAAGACCGGGGAGCTGTTTTTT | CASKGLAGKTGELFF
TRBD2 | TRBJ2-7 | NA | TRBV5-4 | TGTGCCAGCAGCCCGCCGGGACTAGCGGCCTACGAGCAGTACTTC | CASSPPGLAAYEQYF
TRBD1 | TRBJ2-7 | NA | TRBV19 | TGTGCCAGTAGTACTGGGACAGGCGGTTACGAGCAGTACTTC | CASSTGTGGYEQYF
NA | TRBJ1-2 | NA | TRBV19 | TGTGCCAGTAGTATAGGTCCGAGCTATGGCTACACCTTC | CASSIGPSYGYTF
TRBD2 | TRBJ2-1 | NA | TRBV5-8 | TGTGCCAGCTGTTCCAAACCGGGACAGGGGTTACTAGCGGGAGGACATGAGCAGTTCTTC | CASCSKPGQGLLAGGHEQFF
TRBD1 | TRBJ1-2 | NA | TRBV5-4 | TGTGCCAGCAGCTTTGGGGACAGGGGCTATGGCTACACCTTC | CASSFGDRGYGYTF
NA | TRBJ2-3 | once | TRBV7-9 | TGTGCCAGCAGCTTAGGAGGAGGGGGGGGCCCGGTTCGCACAGATACGCAGTATTTT | CASSLGGGGGPVRTDTQYF
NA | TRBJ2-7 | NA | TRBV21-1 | TGTGCCAGCAGCAAACGGGTATCCTACGAGCAGTACTTC | CASSKRVSYEQYF
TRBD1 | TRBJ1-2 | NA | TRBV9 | TGTGCCAGCAGTGCCCAGGGGGACTATGGCTACACCTTC | CASSAQGDYGYTF
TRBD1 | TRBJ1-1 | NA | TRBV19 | TGTGCCAGTAGTATACTTACAGGGGGCACTGAAGCTTTCTTT | CASSILTGGTEAFF
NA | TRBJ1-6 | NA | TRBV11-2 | TGTGCCAGCAGCTGGGGGGGGATTACGAATTCACCCCTCCACTTT | CASSWGGITNSPLHF
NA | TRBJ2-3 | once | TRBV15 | TGTGCCACCAGCAGAGATTTGAGAAGCGGTACGCAGTATTTT | CATSRDLRSGTQYF
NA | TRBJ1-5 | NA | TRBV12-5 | TGTGCTAGTGGTGGCCAGTATAGCAATCAGCCCCAGCATTTT | CASGGQYSNQPQHF
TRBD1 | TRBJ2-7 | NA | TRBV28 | TGTGCCAGCAGCAGGGGGCCCGACGAGCAGTACTTC | CASSRGPDEQYF
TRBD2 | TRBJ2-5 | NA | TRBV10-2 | TGCGCCAGCAGTGGGACTAGCAGAGTAGAGACCCAGTACTTC | CASSGTSRVETQYF
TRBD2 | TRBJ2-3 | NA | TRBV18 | TGTGCCAGCTCACGCCAGCGGGAAGAGACAGATACGCAGTATTTT | CASSRQREETDTQYF
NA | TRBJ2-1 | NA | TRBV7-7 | TGTGCCAGCAGCTTTCCTGGGAGGAATGAGCAGTTCTTC | CASSFPGRNEQFF
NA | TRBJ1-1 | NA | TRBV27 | TGTGCCAGCAGTTTATTCAACCCAGGGTTGGGCACTGAAGCTTTCTTT | CASSLFNPGLGTEAFF